This TCR beta chain was captured by sequencing in a study of shared clonotypes between healthy human individuals. TCRdb keeps only in-frame clones here, not all; method: immunoSEQ multiplex PCR. The sample lists about 2.4 million clones; 80% to 95% were seen once. Germline V gene lookup returns CDR1 SNHLY and CDR2 FYNNEI. The CDR3 consists of 14 residues. V gave up 4 bases and J gave up 7 bases, with 16 bases separating them. V is TRBV2 and J is TRBJ1-1, with D perhaps TRBD1 (6 bases). Sequences were obtained from naive CD4+ T cells from PBMCs. The subset here: CD45RA+ positively selected. This TCR derives from a man aged 18 to 30 in good health. Some clones in this sample may be carry-over from other donors' samples. The CDR3 DNA sequence: TGTGCCAGCAGTGTAAGGGGGGCGTTTGGTGAAGCTTTCTTT. Translation: CASSVRGAFGEAFF.